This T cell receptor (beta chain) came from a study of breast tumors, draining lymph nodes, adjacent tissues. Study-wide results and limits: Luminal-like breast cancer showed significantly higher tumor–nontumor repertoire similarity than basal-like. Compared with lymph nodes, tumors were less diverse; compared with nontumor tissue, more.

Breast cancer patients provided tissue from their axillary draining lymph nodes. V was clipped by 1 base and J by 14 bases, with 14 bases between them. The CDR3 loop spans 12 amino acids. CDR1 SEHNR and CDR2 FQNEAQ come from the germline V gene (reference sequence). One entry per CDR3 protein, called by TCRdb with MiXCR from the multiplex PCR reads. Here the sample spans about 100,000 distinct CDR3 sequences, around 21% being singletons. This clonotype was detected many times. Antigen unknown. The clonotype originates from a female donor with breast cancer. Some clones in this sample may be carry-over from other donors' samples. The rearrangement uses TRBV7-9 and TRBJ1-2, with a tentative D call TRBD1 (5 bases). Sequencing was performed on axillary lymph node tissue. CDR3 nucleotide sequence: TGTGCCAGCAGCTTAGTCGGGGGTTCGGATACCTTC. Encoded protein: CASSLVGGSDTF. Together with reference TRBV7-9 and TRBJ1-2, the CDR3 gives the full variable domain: DTGVSQNPRHKITKRGQNVTFRCDPISEHNRLYWYRQTLGQGPEFLTYFQNEAQLEKSRLLSDRFSAERPKGSFSTLEIQRTEQGDSAMYLCASSLVGGSDTFGSGTRLTVV.